This T cell receptor (beta chain) was captured by sequencing in a study of blood T cell repertoires in COVID-19. Profiling relied on immunoSEQ multiplex PCR, and the TCRdb table lists in-frame clones only, not all of them. The sample records hundreds of thousands of clones, approximately 87% being singletons. This clone was counted between two and nine times. The J segment lost 7 bases and the V segment lost 6 bases, leaving 10 bases of the junction unmatched. This CDR3 has 15 amino acids. Germline V gives CDR1 MDHEN, CDR2 SYDVKM. The receptor comes from a man in his 60s who had recovered from COVID-19. The sequencing input was peripheral blood. The chain employs TRBV28 and TRBJ1-5; 9 bases fit TRBD1. As DNA, the CDR3 is TGTGCCAGCAGCTGGCCCGGGACAGGGTACCAGCCCCAGCATTTT. Translation gives CASSWPGTGYQPQHF.